The TCR beta chain described here comes from a study of blood T cell repertoires in COVID-19. Study at large: The analysed material was cDNA or gDNA that came from T cells, B-cell-depleted T cells, or PBMCs.

This CDR3 has 15 amino acids. The V end lost 4 bases, the J end lost 8 bases, and 21 bases lay between the germline ends. Germline-derived CDR1 and CDR2 are SGDLS and YYNGEE. How the authors handled the data: Reference gene primers were amplified, and this amplification served to estimate nucleated cell counts. TCRdb's copy holds only in-frame clones and misses some; the assay was immunoSEQ multiplex PCR. V and J calls and clone size follow that table, whereas D and trimming were derived from the DNA. The sample lists around 130,000 clones, 85% seen once, with roughly 4.5% in the top ten. Sample: peripheral blood. The source of this sequence is a human donor in a cohort sampled during active COVID-19. This sequence joins TRBV9 and TRBJ1-2; no firm D call. CDR3 DNA: TGTGCCAGCAGCTTTAGACCGGACTCCTTGGAGGGCTACACCTTC. Translated, it gives CASSFRPDSLEGYTF.